This T cell receptor (beta chain) was sequenced for a study of T cells after yellow fever vaccination. Overall study context: SMART-Seq v4 Ultra Low Input handled preparation of low-cell-number fractions. Findings of the study overall: Booster samples showed a return of most primary-vaccination clones (roughly 96% CD4, about 88% CD8). FACS-sorted repertoires could contain abundant clonotypes contaminating from the bulk population.

5'RACE template switching produced TCR cDNA carrying a universal primer site and UMIs. TCRdb passed the 5' RACE reads through MiXCR, listing each CDR3 protein once. Counted here are 250,000 to 400,000 distinct CDR3 sequences, roughly 4.3% occurring once; the ten biggest clones make up just under 25%. Germline trimming cut 4 bases from V and 6 bases from J; bases unmatched to any gene: 9. From germline, CDR1 is LGHNA and CDR2 YSLEER. The CDR3 is 15 residues long. There are many counts of this clonotype. Its target is unknown. Sequenced here: PBMCs, sampled 5 days after the yellow fever booster vaccination. V usage is TRBV4-3 and J usage is TRBJ2-1, with 7 bases aligning to TRBD1. This clonotype originated in a man aged 18 to 35 who received the YFV17D yellow fever vaccine. CDR3 protein: CASSLTGDVGNEQFF. The CDR3 DNA follows: TGCGCCAGCAGCCTAACAGGGGATGTGGGCAATGAGCAGTTCTTC.